This TCR beta chain was obtained from a study of preoperative IRX-2 immunotherapy in early breast cancer. Assay: immunoSEQ multiplex PCR; the TCRdb copy retains only in-frame clones and omits some. The table lists roughly 26,000 clones, roughly 90% of them singletons. The V segment lost 3 bases and the J segment 2 bases; nucleotides outside the gene matches: 8. Germline CDR1 reads SGHNT; CDR2 reads YYREEE (reference sequence). This CDR3 has 16 amino acids. Treatment reported: preoperative locoregional IRX-2 cytokine immunotherapy. Preoperative locoregional IRX-2 cytokine immunotherapy was tested in the phase Ib source study.

V is TRBV5-4 and J is TRBJ2-5; 9 bases are shared with TRBD2. The starting material was tumor tissue, obtained after IRX-2 immunotherapy. The TCR sequence derives from a human donor with breast cancer. The CDR3, as DNA: TGTGCCAGCAGCTCGATAGCGGGGGCCTCTCAAGAGACCCAGTACTTC. It specifies CASSSIAGASQETQYF.